This record covers a single T cell receptor beta chain. The target antigen is unknown. The entry originates in a study of response to subunit inactivated influenza vaccine. General study points: The authors proposed limited new T cell recruitment per seasonal influenza vaccination.

A single record per CDR3 protein comes from TCRdb applying MiXCR to the RT-PCR reads. The sample carries hundreds of thousands of distinct CDR3 sequences, roughly 20% recorded once. This receptor was identified in a man aged 50 or older who received an inactivated influenza vaccine. Sequenced material: PBMCs from blood, taken roughly 5 days after vaccination.

CDR3 DNA: TGTGCCAGCAGTCCCCAGAGCGGGAACTATGGCTACACCTTC. It encodes CASSPQSGNYGYTF. The chain uses TRBV12-3 or TRBV12-4 and TRBJ1-2; D remains unclear. Trimming cost V 5 bases and J 2 bases, with 12 bases left between them. The CDR3 sequence is 14 residues long.